The 14 T cell receptor beta chains given below trace back to one sample, sequenced in a study of Ad26.COV2.S vaccination and SARS-CoV-2 variants. Repertoires were generated with immunoSEQ multiplex PCR, while TCRdb's copy carries only in-frame clones and drops some. The sample holds under 150,000 clones, roughly 89% seen once. The sequences come from peripheral blood, collected after recovery from COVID-19. The receptor set was obtained from a human donor who had recovered from COVID-19.

The genes are TRBV19 and TRBJ2-7; D may correspond to TRBD1 or TRBD2 (5 bases each). Trimming cost V 6 bases and J 2 bases, with 11 bases left between them. Germline lookup yields CDR1 LNHDA and CDR2 SQIVND (reference sequence). CDR3 length equals 13 residues. In DNA, the CDR3 is TGTGCCAGTAGCCGGGACGGAACCTACGAGCAGTACTTC. This encodes CASSRDGTYEQYF.

Here the CDR3 reads CATSVGRYTDTQYF. CDR3 nucleotide sequence: TGTGCCACCAGTGTCGGGCGGTACACAGATACGCAGTATTTT. This chain links TRBV24-1 with TRBJ2-3, with D uncertain. CDR1 and CDR2 from the germline V gene are KGHDR and SFDVKD. The CDR3 extends over 14 amino acids. Trimming stripped 5 bases from V and 2 bases from J, with 10 bases between.

V and J are TRBV7-2 and TRBJ1-1; D is unresolved. Germline CDR1 reads SGHTA; CDR2 reads FQGNSA. The CDR3 contains 16 residues. Trimming took off 2 bases at V and 0 bases at J, with 13 bases between the two ends. CDR3 in amino acids: CASSLMRGRMNTEAFF. The DNA of the CDR3 is TGTGCCAGCAGCTTAATGAGAGGACGTATGAACACTGAAGCTTTCTTT.

The chain is built from TRBV5-3 and TRBJ1-4, with a tentative D call TRBD1 (5 bases). TRBV5-3 is sorted into the ORF group, with uncertain function. V was shortened by 5 bases and J by 6 bases, with 14 bases between the two germline ends. This CDR3 region has 14 residues. CDR3 DNA: TGTGCCAGAAGTCGGACATGGGTCTATGAAAAACTGTTTTTT. Protein sequence: CARSRTWVYEKLFF.

This clone was recorded only once. The chain couples TRBV25-1 to TRBJ1-2, with a weak D call TRBD1 (6 bases). CDR1 and CDR2 from the germline V gene are MGHDK and SYGVNS. CDR3 size: 13 residues. The V gene lost 5 bases and the J gene lost 8 bases, with 15 bases spanning the gap. The CDR3 here is CASSITTGEGYTF. In DNA form, the CDR3 reads TGTGCCAGCAGTATAACGACAGGAGAGGGCTACACCTTC.

V gene TRBV6-1 combines with J gene TRBJ1-2; no reliable D call. The V gene lost 1 base and the J gene lost 2 bases, with 8 bases spanning the gap. The CDR3 runs 14 residues. The germline CDR1 and CDR2 sequences are MNHNS and SASEGT. The CDR3 loop reads CASSEDWGNYGYTF. CDR3 nucleotides: TGTGCCAGCAGTGAAGATTGGGGAAACTATGGCTACACCTTC.

This clone came up once. The rearrangement uses TRBV7-9 and TRBJ2-7, with 8 bases fitting TRBD1. CDR1 and CDR2 (germline): SEHNR, FQNEAQ (reference sequence). V lost 5 bases and J lost 4; bases outside the gene matches: 7. CDR3 length: 14 amino acids. CDR3 sequence reads: CASSPDRGIYEQYF. As DNA, the CDR3 is TGTGCCAGCAGCCCAGACAGGGGAATATACGAGCAGTACTTC.

This chain joins TRBV27 and TRBJ1-1; 7 positions agree with TRBD1. V gave up 9 bases and J gave up 8 bases; unmatched junction bases: 12. This CDR3 has 13 residues. Germline CDR1 reads MNHEY; CDR2 reads SMNVEV (reference sequence). The CDR3 loop reads CASLGPGQLEAFF. In nucleotides, the CDR3 is TGTGCCAGTCTGGGTCCGGGACAGCTAGAAGCTTTCTTT.

The CDR3 is CASSLLYGKAFF. CDR3 DNA: TGTGCCAGCAGCTTACTGTACGGGAAAGCTTTCTTT. This chain connects TRBV5-6 to TRBJ1-1; D remains unclear. Germline CDR1 SGHDT, CDR2 YYEEEE. V was pared by 2 bases and J by 9 bases, with 11 bases between. The CDR3 length is 12 residues.

Remarks on this clone: The same CDR3 can be traced to other DNA sequences in this sample. The chain uses TRBV9 and TRBJ2-3; D uncertain. Trimming pared 0 bases from V and 5 bases from J, leaving 4 bases between. The germline CDR1 and CDR2 sequences are SGDLS and YYNGEE. CDR3 size: 12 residues. CDR3 in DNA: TGTGCCAGCAGCGTAGCGGGAGATACGCAGTATTTT. It codes for CASSVAGDTQYF.

DNA of the CDR3: TGTGCCAGCAGTTTCCTGCCAGGGGGACCCTACGAGCAGTACTTC. Translated, it gives CASSFLPGGPYEQYF. The gene calls are TRBV28 and TRBJ2-7; 7 bases are shared with TRBD1. This CDR3 region has 15 residues. The V and J ends lost 3 bases and 2 bases, in that order; junction bases with no gene match: 7. Per the germline V gene, CDR1 is MDHEN and CDR2 is SYDVKM. Based on the CDR3 plus reference TRBV28 and TRBJ2-7, the full variable domain is DVKVTQSSRYLVKRTGEKVFLECVQDMDHENMFWYRQDPGLGLRLIYFSYDVKMKEKGDIPEGYSVSREKKERFSLILESASTNQTSMYLCASSFLPGGPYEQYFGPGTRLTVT.

The chain links TRBV28 to TRBJ1-2; 7 bases match TRBD1. V lost 2 bases, J lost 2 bases, and 8 bases stayed unmatched. The CDR3 runs to 16 residues. The germline V gene has CDR1 MDHEN and CDR2 SYDVKM. The chain's CDR3 is CASSLRWDSWNYGYTF. The CDR3 coding sequence is TGTGCCAGCAGTTTACGATGGGACAGCTGGAACTATGGCTACACCTTC.

The CDR3 region is CASSLVGQTNTEAFF. The CDR3 nucleotides read TGTGCCAGCAGCTTGGTGGGACAGACGAACACTGAAGCTTTCTTT. The V call is TRBV5-5, the J call TRBJ1-1; TRBD1 aligns across 7 bases. This CDR3 has 15 amino acids. Germline CDR1 is SGHKS and CDR2 is YYEKEE (reference sequence). Germline trimming cut 0 bases from V and 1 base from J; bases unmatched to any gene: 3.

J is TRBJ1-1 and V is TRBV28; no clear D. The CDR3 spans 13 residues. Per the germline V gene, CDR1 is MDHEN and CDR2 is SYDVKM. V was shortened by 2 bases and J by 1 base, with 5 bases between the two germline ends. The CDR3 DNA sequence: TGTGCCAGCAGTTTAGTTGGGAACACTGAAGCTTTCTTT. It encodes CASSLVGNTEAFF.